The next 16 T cell receptor beta chains were all read from a single sample in a study of T cells in women clearing cervical HPV infection. Assay: immunoSEQ multiplex PCR; the TCRdb copy retains only in-frame clones and omits some. The sample is made up of more than 25,000 clones, and the top ten hold roughly 4% of it. Sequenced material: blood buffy coat. The receptors shown here come from a woman aged 18-69 years with a cervical HPV16 infection that either progressed to CIN3+ or cleared (not recorded which).

Comments on this clone: The read is 3 residues too short to cover the CDR3 end, so that end is filled in from the germline J gene. The rearrangement uses TRBV5-1 and TRBJ1-2; TRBD1 matches at 9 bases. This CDR3 has 13 residues. Trimming cost V 4 bases and J 6 bases; bases outside gene matches: 4. The germline CDR1 and CDR2 sequences are SGHRS and YFSETQ. The DNA read from the CDR3 is TGCGCCAGCAGCGGGGACAGGGCGGATGGC. Protein product: CASSGDRADG. The whole CDR3 sequence is CASSGDRADGYTF. The entire variable domain, with the rest obtained from reference TRBV5-1 and TRBJ1-2, is as follows: KAGVTQTPRYLIKTRGQQVTLSCSPISGHRSVSWYQQTPGQGLQFLFEYFSETQRNKGNFPGRFSGRQFSNSRSEMNVSTLELGDSALYLCASSGDRADGYTFGSGTRLTVV.

To note about this clone: The read ends 3 residues early relative to the CDR3; the germline J gene fills the gap. The chain uses TRBV7-6 and TRBJ2-1; TRBD2 matches 7 bases. V dropped 5 bases and J dropped 8; count of bases not matched to a gene: 9. Germline assignment: CDR1 SGHVS and CDR2 FNYEAQ. The CDR3 is made up of 14 amino acids. The covered CDR3 bases are TGTGCCAGCAGCCTCCCCTCGGGGGGTCATGAG. Amino acids: CASSLPSGGHE. Given in full, the CDR3 is CASSLPSGGHEQFF.

Worth noting for this clone: The read ends 3 residues before the CDR3 terminus; that terminus is restored from the germline J gene. V usage is TRBV7-9 and J usage is TRBJ2-1; a weak D match, TRBD2 (5 bases). This CDR3 is built from 11 residues. Germline V gene sequence: CDR1 SEHNR, CDR2 FQNEAQ (reference sequence). Trimming removed 5 bases at V and 9 bases at J, with 8 bases between. The sequenced part of the CDR3 DNA is TGTGCCAGCAGCCCAGCGGTTGAG. It specifies CASSPAVE. In full, the CDR3 reads CASSPAVEQFF. The full variable domain, rest sourced from reference TRBV7-9 and TRBJ2-1, is DTGVSQNPRHKITKRGQNVTFRCDPISEHNRLYWYRQTLGQGPEFLTYFQNEAQLEKSRLLSDRFSAERPKGSFSTLEIQRTEQGDSAMYLCASSPAVEQFFGPGTRLTVL.

On this clone itself: The sequence runs out 3 residues before the end of the CDR3; the remainder is reconstructed from the germline J gene. The rearrangement links TRBV18 to TRBJ1-2, with 8 bases fitting TRBD1. The length of the CDR3 is 15 residues. CDR1 KGHSH and CDR2 LQKENI come from the germline V gene. This chain's CDR3 is CASSFGTGVTDTYTF. The sequenced part of the CDR3 DNA is TGTGCCAGCTCATTCGGGACAGGAGTCACAGATACC.

As concerns this clone: The read halts 3 residues ahead of the CDR3 end, with the missing end drawn from the germline J gene. The chain employs TRBV5-4 and TRBJ2-7; TRBD1 is a possible D gene (6 bases). V gave up 5 bases and J gave up 6 bases, with 15 bases separating them. Germline CDR1 and CDR2: SGHNT and YYREEE (reference sequence). The CDR3 is made up of 13 amino acids. The CDR3 sequence: CASSRTASPEQYF. Partial CDR3 DNA: TGTGCCAGCAGTCGGACAGCTTCCCCCGAG.

As to this clone: From the germline J gene comes the end of the CDR3, since the read stops 3 residues before it. The rearrangement uses TRBV29-1 and TRBJ2-2; a weak D match, TRBD1 (5 bases). This CDR3 has 14 amino acids. Germline loops: CDR1 SQVTM, CDR2 ANQGSEA. V lost 7 bases and J lost 0, with 12 bases in between. The CDR3 bases that were read are TGCAGCGCCAGGGAACCCTCGAACACCGGGGAG. The encoded protein is CSAREPSNTGE. The full CDR3 protein reads CSAREPSNTGELFF.

On this clone itself: The sequence runs out 3 residues before the end of the CDR3; the remainder is reconstructed from the germline J gene. The V call is TRBV12-3 or TRBV12-4, the J call TRBJ1-1, with a possible D match to TRBD1 (5 bases). Between the trimmed V and J ends, which lost 1 base and 5 bases, there was a span of 11 bases. This CDR3 contains 14 residues. The covered CDR3 bases are TGTGCCAGCAGTTTAGGTCCCCGGGGGACTGAA. Its protein product is CASSLGPRGTE. The whole CDR3 sequence is CASSLGPRGTEAFF.

A word on this clone: Coverage ceases 3 residues before the CDR3 finishes, and the germline J gene fills in the end. J is TRBJ2-7 and V is TRBV18; tentative D call: TRBD1 (5 bases). Trimming took 0 bases from V and 2 from J, leaving 8 bases between them. The CDR3 runs to 14 residues. Per germline, CDR1 KGHSH and CDR2 LQKENI. The covered CDR3 bases are TGTGCCAGCTCACCACCGGGGCTGACCTACGAG. Translated, it gives CASSPPGLTYE. The whole CDR3 sequence is CASSPPGLTYEQYF.

CDR3 bases read: TGTGCCAGCAGCCCTTCCGGGGGCTACGAG. Protein product: CASSPSGGYE. The complete CDR3 sequence is CASSPSGGYEQYF. The genes are TRBV5-6 and TRBJ2-7; possible D gene TRBD2, 6 bases. The observed sequence ends 3 residues before the CDR3 terminus, with the missing tail filled in from the germline J gene. Trimming stripped 4 bases from V and 3 bases from J, with 11 bases between. The CDR3 has 13 amino acids. The germline CDR1 and CDR2 sequences are SGHDT and YYEEEE.

To note about this clone: The read finishes 3 residues shy of the CDR3 end, and the germline J gene is used to complete it. The rearrangement uses TRBV5-1 and TRBJ2-7; the D gene is possibly TRBD2 (7 bases). V was shortened by 0 bases and J by 3 bases, with 16 bases between the two germline ends. CDR1 SGHRS and CDR2 YFSETQ come from the germline V gene. The CDR3 spans 16 residues. The CDR3 protein is CASSLEGGAGYYEQYF. The DNA read from the CDR3 is TGCGCCAGCAGCTTGGAAGGGGGGGCCGGATACTACGAG.

In regard to this clone: The sequence runs out 3 residues before the end of the CDR3; the remainder is reconstructed from the germline J gene. The chain is built from TRBV6-1 and TRBJ2-7, with a possible D match to TRBD1 (5 bases). Germline assignment: CDR1 MNHNS and CDR2 SASEGT. The CDR3 has 19 amino acids. The germline V and J ends were trimmed by 2 bases and 4 bases, with 27 bases remaining between them. The covered CDR3 bases are TGTGCCAGCAGTGAAATGGCAGGACATGGAATGGGAACCTTTTACGAG. It translates to CASSEMAGHGMGTFYE. In full, the CDR3 is CASSEMAGHGMGTFYEQYF.

Of note for this clone: From the germline J gene comes the end of the CDR3, since the read stops 3 residues before it. The rearrangement joins TRBV30 to TRBJ1-2, with D uncertain. The CDR3 length is 13 residues. The germline CDR1 and CDR2 sequences are GTSNPN and SVGIG (reference sequence). CDR3 sequence reads: CAWSSDTAYDYTF. The covered CDR3 bases are TGTGCCTGGAGCAGTGACACTGCCTACGAC.

As for this clone: The read ends 3 residues early relative to the CDR3; the germline J gene fills the gap. This chain links TRBV16 with TRBJ1-1; D is undetermined. Trimming shortened V by 0 bases and J by 2 bases, and 10 bases separated the two germline ends. Germline V gene data show CDR1 as KGHSY and CDR2 as FQNENV. The length of the CDR3 is 15 residues. The CDR3 is CASSQSTRSNTEAFF. Partial CDR3 DNA: TGTGCCAGCAGCCAATCCACCAGATCCAACACTGAA. The whole variable domain, filled in from reference TRBV16 and TRBJ1-1, reads GEEVAQTPKHLVRGEGQKAKLYCAPIKGHSYVFWYQQVLKNEFKFLISFQNENVFDETGMPKERFSAKCLPNSPCSLEIQATKLEDSAVYFCASSQSTRSNTEAFFGQGTRLTVV.

About this clone: The read ends 3 residues shy of where the CDR3 ends; the end is completed using the germline J gene. The genes are TRBV18 and TRBJ1-5; possible D gene TRBD1, 5 bases. Germline V gene sequence: CDR1 KGHSH, CDR2 LQKENI. This CDR3 comprises 16 residues. With 1 base removed from V and 1 base from J, the gap between germline ends came to 11 bases. The CDR3 is CASSPLEPGSNQPQHF. The covered CDR3 bases are TGTGCCAGCTCACCACTGGAACCAGGGAGCAATCAGCCC.

A remark on this clone: Read data end 3 residues before the CDR3 end; the end is taken from the germline J gene. The V gene is TRBV23-1, the J gene TRBJ2-1; possibly TRBD1 or TRBD2 for D (6 bases each). Being an ORF, TRBV23-1 has a function that is uncertain. The V end lost 0 bases, the J end lost 8 bases, and 32 bases lay between the germline ends. This CDR3 has 21 residues. The part of the CDR3 DNA that was read is TGCGCCAGCAGTCAATCGGATGGGGGCGGACGGAGGGGTTACGGTTACGATGAG. Its translation: CASSQSDGGGRRGYGYDE. From start to end, the CDR3 is CASSQSDGGGRRGYGYDEQFF.

As for this clone: The read terminates 3 residues ahead of where the CDR3 ends, so the germline J gene completes it. The rearrangement links TRBV7-6 to TRBJ1-2; no clear D. Looked up from germline, CDR1 is SGHVS and CDR2 is FNYEAQ. The CDR3 sequence is 14 residues long. CDR3 DNA, as far as it was read: TGTGCCAGCAGCTTAGCGGCTAGCGGGCGGGAC. Amino acids: CASSLAASGRD. The entire CDR3 is CASSLAASGRDYTF.